This T cell receptor (beta chain) was observed in a study of control samples from healthy donors and cancer patients. TCRdb's copy holds only in-frame clones and misses some; the assay was immunoSEQ multiplex PCR. The sample has about 160,000 clones, around 94% seen once. CDR3 length: 15 residues. The V segment lost 4 bases and the J segment 4 bases; nucleotides outside the gene matches: 9. Per the germline V gene, CDR1 is SGHDT and CDR2 is YYEEEE. The sequence derives from a man between 60 and 70 years old with colorectal cancer. The gene calls are TRBV5-6 and TRBJ2-7; the match to TRBD1 covers 9 bases. The specimen sequenced was PBMCs. The CDR3 DNA reads TGTGCCAGCAGCCGCCCGGGACAGGGTCCATACGAGCAGTACTTC. Translating gives CASSRPGQGPYEQYF.